The 15 T cell receptor beta chains presented below share a single source sample, sequenced in a study of vaccination effects on CD4 cells after COVID-19. Antigen-specific CD4+ T cells expanded by the ViraFEST assay with viral peptide pools were then sequenced. Isolating CD4+ T cells followed 9 to 11 days of culture. Sometime from March through December 2020, the person acquired a SARS-CoV-2 infection that PCR confirmed. Their antigen targets remain unknown. Assay: immunoSEQ multiplex PCR; the TCRdb copy retains only in-frame clones and omits some. This table has 42,000 or so clones, roughly 65% appearing once. The sequencing here drew on CD4+ T cells from PBMCs cultured with a peptide pool, taken before COVID-19 vaccination. These receptors came from a human donor who had a prior SARS-CoV-2 infection.

The chain couples TRBV27 to TRBJ2-3; 12 positions agree with TRBD2. The J segment lost 4 bases and the V segment lost 4 bases, leaving 3 bases of the junction unmatched. The CDR3 runs to 15 residues. The germline CDR1 and CDR2 sequences are MNHEY and SMNVEV (reference sequence). In DNA form, the CDR3 reads TGTGCCAGCAGTTCTAGCGGGGGGGCGGCAGATACGCAGTATTTT. It encodes CASSSSGGAADTQYF.

This clone was seen a handful of times. The chain couples TRBV19 to TRBJ1-2, with D maybe TRBD1 (6 bases). CDR3 size: 15 residues. Germline V gene data show CDR1 as LNHDA and CDR2 as SQIVND (reference sequence). V lost 9 bases and J 8 bases, leaving 25 bases between the germline ends. CDR3 sequence (DNA): TGTGCCAGCACACCCGGGGGACACACCCCGCGGGGCTACACCTTC. It is translated as CASTPGGHTPRGYTF.

In the case of this clone: Mismatch with germline at one junction end may stem from a read error. The chain is built from TRBV6-5 and TRBJ1-6; TRBD1 might be the D (6 bases). The CDR3 contains 13 residues. The germline V gene encodes CDR1 MNHEY and CDR2 SVGAGI. CDR3 sequence (DNA): TGTGCCAGCAGTTACGACGCTGGGGGCTCTTGGGATTTT. Protein product: CASSYDAGGSWDF.

The chain uses TRBV6-1 and TRBJ1-2; 7 nucleotides match TRBD1. Trimming at V came to 2 bases and at J to 5 bases, leaving 5 bases not matched to a gene. The germline V gene has CDR1 MNHNS and CDR2 SASEGT. This CDR3 is built from 14 residues. Written as DNA, the CDR3 is TGTGCCAGCAGTGAACTGTACAGGGGTTATGGCTACACCTTC. This translates into CASSELYRGYGYTF.

The chain recombines TRBV5-1 with TRBJ2-3, with 11 bases matching TRBD2. Trimming cost V 4 bases and J 4 bases; bases outside gene matches: 11. The CDR3 is made up of 17 amino acids. Germline loops: CDR1 SGHRS, CDR2 YFSETQ. Written as DNA, the CDR3 is TGCGCCAGCAGCGGGACTCAGACTAGCGGGACCCCAGATACGCAGTATTTT. It yields the protein CASSGTQTSGTPDTQYF.

This clone was counted a few times. The V gene is TRBV9, the J gene TRBJ1-2; D is possibly TRBD1 (5 bases). The germline V gene has CDR1 SGDLS and CDR2 YYNGEE. V was shortened by 2 bases and J by 1 base, with 6 bases between the two germline ends. This CDR3 spans 13 amino acids. CDR3 in DNA: TGTGCCAGCAGCGTGGACATTAACTATGGCTACACCTTC. Translating gives CASSVDINYGYTF.

The chain's CDR3 is CASSLAALSDTQYF. CDR3 nucleotide sequence: TGTGCCAGCAGCTTGGCCGCCCTTTCGGATACGCAGTATTTT. The rearrangement joins TRBV5-4 to TRBJ2-3; the D is unclear. Germline CDR1 is SGHNT and CDR2 is YYREEE (reference sequence). Between the trimmed V and J ends, which lost 0 bases and 6 bases, there was a span of 11 bases. The CDR3 extends over 14 amino acids. The entire variable domain, with the rest obtained from reference TRBV5-4 and TRBJ2-3, is as follows: ETGVTQSPTHLIKTRGQQVTLRCSSQSGHNTVSWYQQALGQGPQFIFQYYREEENGRGNFPPRFSGLQFPNYSSELNVNALELDDSALYLCASSLAALSDTQYFGPGTRLTVL.

A few counts support this clone. The rearrangement joins TRBV7-9 to TRBJ2-5; D is unresolved. The V gene lost 5 bases and the J gene lost 7 bases, with 17 bases spanning the gap. The CDR3 runs 14 residues. Germline V gene sequence: CDR1 SEHNR, CDR2 FQNEAQ (reference sequence). The CDR3 DNA sequence: TGTGCCAGCAGCACGGACGGTCGAACGGGGACCCAGTACTTC. As protein: CASSTDGRTGTQYF.

By proportion, this clone is medium-sized. The chain has TRBV2 and TRBJ2-1; D call uncertain. Germline V gene lookup returns CDR1 SNHLY and CDR2 FYNNEI. The V gene lost 6 bases and the J gene lost 5 bases, with 17 bases spanning the gap. There are 15 residues in the CDR3. CDR3 sequence: CASREMGSQNNEQFF. Here the CDR3 DNA reads TGTGCCAGCAGGGAAATGGGTTCACAAAACAATGAGCAGTTCTTC. Together with reference TRBV2 and TRBJ2-1, the CDR3 gives the full variable domain: EPEVTQTPSHQVTQMGQEVILRCVPISNHLYFYWYRQILGQKVEFLVSFYNNEISEKSEIFDDQFSVERPDGSNFTLKIRSTKLEDSAMYFCASREMGSQNNEQFFGPGTRLTVL.

This clone turned up a few times. V usage is TRBV4-1 and J usage is TRBJ1-6; 7 bases fit TRBD1. Germline CDR1 is MGHRA and CDR2 is YSYEKL. This CDR3 is 17 amino acids long. Losses at the gene ends were 5 bases for V and 9 bases for J; bases not matched to a gene: 16. In DNA, the CDR3 is TGCGCCAGCAGCGACATTGAAAGGGGGCGCAGCAGTTCACCCCTCCACTTT. Residues: CASSDIERGRSSSPLHF.

This clone was counted a few times. This sequence joins TRBV20-1 and TRBJ1-6; D perhaps matches TRBD1 (5 bases). V was cut by 3 bases and J by 9 bases, with 12 bases left in between. Germline-derived CDR1 and CDR2 are DFQATT and SNEGSKA (reference sequence). The CDR3 has 13 residues. The CDR3 loop is CSASWGLSSPLHF. The CDR3 DNA reads TGCAGTGCTAGTTGGGGCCTTAGTTCACCCCTCCACTTT.

The rearrangement links TRBV11-3 to TRBJ1-1; no clear D. Germline CDR1 is SGHNT and CDR2 is YENEEA. The CDR3 consists of 16 residues. V was pared by 0 bases and J by 0 bases, with 11 bases between. The CDR3 loop is CASSLDLRRMNTEAFF. The CDR3 DNA reads TGTGCCAGCAGCTTAGATTTGAGGCGAATGAACACTGAAGCTTTCTTT.

This clone has only one observation. The V gene is TRBV7-2, the J gene TRBJ2-5; 9 nucleotides match TRBD2. Trimming cost V 2 bases and J 4 bases; bases outside gene matches: 14. Germline CDR1 and CDR2: SGHTA and FQGNSA. CDR3 length: 18 amino acids. CDR3 residues: CASSLLMVAGAGGETQYF. CDR3 in DNA: TGTGCCAGCAGCTTACTGATGGTAGCGGGAGCGGGCGGAGAGACCCAGTACTTC.

This rearrangement joins TRBV11-2 to TRBJ2-3, with D perhaps matching TRBD1 or TRBD2 (5 bases each). The CDR3 has 16 residues. V was cut by 1 base and J by 1 base, with 12 bases left in between. Germline V gene sequence: CDR1 SGHAT, CDR2 FQNNGV. For the CDR3, the DNA is TGTGCCAGCAGCTTAGGCGCCGTGGGGGGCACAGATACGCAGTATTTT. Protein product: CASSLGAVGGTDTQYF.

The DNA of the CDR3 is TGTGCCAGTAGTAACCCCCCGGAGGACTATGGCTACACCTTC. Amino acid sequence: CASSNPPEDYGYTF. The chain has TRBV19 and TRBJ1-2; D gene ambiguous. This CDR3 is 14 amino acids long. Trimming took off 4 bases at V and 3 bases at J, with 12 bases between the two ends. The germline V gene has CDR1 LNHDA and CDR2 SQIVND (reference sequence).